This T cell receptor beta chain comes out of a study of molecular identifiers for immune sequencing clone quantification. Germline CDR1 reads MNHEY; CDR2 reads SMNVEV (reference sequence). The V end lost 4 bases, the J end lost 2 bases, and 17 bases lay between the germline ends. This CDR3 region has 16 residues. This clonotype has just a few counts. Its target is unknown. Study-wide findings and caveats: Among 800,000 to 1,000,000 naive cells, spiked Jurkat TCR RNA from a single cell was reportedly detectable.

Via MiXCR, TCRdb re-called the PCR reads, giving one row per CDR3 protein. This sample has about 640,000 distinct CDR3 sequences, with less than 20% found just once. This receptor was taken from a human donor in good health. Some libraries in this study had Jurkat cell RNA spiked in. The material sequenced was naive CD8+ T cells from blood, with Jurkat cell RNA spiked in. Specified subset: FACS-sorted CD8+CD4-CCR7+CD45RA+ naive T cells. V is TRBV27 and J is TRBJ1-2; no firm D call. CDR3 nucleotides: TGTGCCAGCAGTTCCCCGACAAAAAACGGAAACTATGGCTACACCTTC. Amino acids: CASSSPTKNGNYGYTF.